This is a list of T cell receptor beta chains from one sample in a study of T cells in Graves' hyperthyroidism and ophthalmopathy. From the multiplex PCR reads, TCRdb called clonotypes with MiXCR, one entry per CDR3 protein. The table records under 450,000 distinct CDR3 sequences, about 13% of them present only once. Sequenced input: blood. The receptors here all came from a man aged 30 to 45 with Graves' hyperthyroidism that later progressed to Graves' ophthalmopathy. Both conserved end residues are part of each CDR3. Each record gives: D gene, clone size, J gene, V gene, CDR3 protein, CDR3 DNA. The D gene is left open where the match is weak. For some rows the clone size is stated as once, few or many, or as a class when expanded; others skip it.

d_call: .; clone_size: many; j_call: TRBJ1-2; v_call: TRBV6-1; cdr3_aa: CASSVHTTLNYGYTF; cdr3_nt: TGTGCCAGCAGTGTACACACGACCCTCAACTATGGCTACACCTTC
d_call: TRBD1; clone_size: many; j_call: TRBJ2-7; v_call: TRBV20-1; cdr3_aa: CSADGQVSSYEQYF; cdr3_nt: TGCAGTGCTGACGGACAGGTCAGCTCCTACGAGCAGTACTTC
d_call: TRBD2; clone_size: few; j_call: TRBJ2-2; v_call: TRBV7-2; cdr3_aa: CASSQGLVGTGELFF; cdr3_nt: TGTGCCAGCAGTCAGGGACTAGTAGGCACCGGGGAGCTGTTTTTT
d_call: .; clone_size: .; j_call: TRBJ2-3; v_call: TRBV6-2/TRBV6-3; cdr3_aa: CATLGLELGGDTQYF; cdr3_nt: TGTGCCACTCTCGGGTTGGAGCTGGGGGGAGATACGCAGTATTTT
d_call: TRBD2; clone_size: many; j_call: TRBJ2-1; v_call: TRBV3-1; cdr3_aa: CASSRLAGEVSYNEQFF; cdr3_nt: TGTGCCAGCAGCCGCCTAGCGGGGGAGGTCTCCTACAATGAGCAGTTCTTC
d_call: TRBD1; clone_size: many; j_call: TRBJ1-2; v_call: TRBV7-2; cdr3_aa: CASSFGQGHWGYTF; cdr3_nt: TGTGCCAGCAGCTTCGGACAGGGGCATTGGGGCTACACCTTC
d_call: .; clone_size: few; j_call: TRBJ1-2; v_call: TRBV7-9; cdr3_aa: CASSQRDTTNYGYTF; cdr3_nt: TGTGCCAGCAGCCAAAGGGACACCACTAACTATGGCTACACCTTC
d_call: TRBD2; clone_size: .; j_call: TRBJ2-5; v_call: TRBV5-6; cdr3_aa: CASSVGGGRQETQYF; cdr3_nt: TGTGCCAGCAGCGTGGGGGGGGGACGCCAAGAGACCCAGTACTTC
d_call: TRBD1; clone_size: many; j_call: TRBJ1-3; v_call: TRBV6-2/TRBV6-3; cdr3_aa: CAVQPGLGTGYGNTIYF; cdr3_nt: TGTGCCGTACAGCCCGGGCTGGGGACAGGGTACGGAAACACCATATATTTT
d_call: .; clone_size: many; j_call: TRBJ1-3; v_call: TRBV3-1; cdr3_aa: CASSQDRLITGNTIYF; cdr3_nt: TGTGCCAGCAGCCAAGACAGGCTGATAACGGGAAACACCATATATTTT
d_call: TRBD1; clone_size: few; j_call: TRBJ2-7; v_call: TRBV10-3; cdr3_aa: CANSRDSTYEQYF; cdr3_nt: TGTGCCAACTCCCGGGACAGCACCTACGAGCAGTACTTC
d_call: TRBD1; clone_size: .; j_call: TRBJ1-2; v_call: TRBV3-1; cdr3_aa: CASSLGQGARGYTF; cdr3_nt: TGTGCCAGCAGCCTGGGACAGGGGGCGCGTGGCTACACCTTC
d_call: TRBD1; clone_size: .; j_call: TRBJ1-2; v_call: TRBV20-1; cdr3_aa: CSALGGTANYGYTF; cdr3_nt: TGCAGTGCTTTAGGAGGGACAGCTAACTATGGCTACACCTTC
d_call: TRBD1; clone_size: .; j_call: TRBJ1-1; v_call: TRBV30; cdr3_aa: CAWSSGTGQTEAFF; cdr3_nt: TGTGCCTGGAGTTCCGGGACGGGACAGACTGAAGCTTTCTTT
d_call: .; clone_size: .; j_call: TRBJ1-1; v_call: TRBV6-5; cdr3_aa: CASSYEGETEAFF; cdr3_nt: TGTGCCAGCAGTTACGAGGGAGAAACTGAAGCTTTCTTT
d_call: TRBD1; clone_size: .; j_call: TRBJ1-2; v_call: TRBV4-1; cdr3_aa: CASSQEVAGTGPYGYTF; cdr3_nt: TGCGCCAGCAGCCAAGAAGTTGCCGGGACAGGCCCCTATGGCTACACCTTC
d_call: .; clone_size: few; j_call: TRBJ1-5; v_call: TRBV4-1; cdr3_aa: CASSQGNSNQPQHF; cdr3_nt: TGCGCCAGCAGCCAAGGCAATAGCAATCAGCCCCAGCATTTT